These T cell receptor beta chains were read from a single sample in a study of cytomegalovirus exposure and HLA in healthy donors. This table comes from immunoSEQ multiplex PCR, and its TCRdb copy is limited to in-frame clones, with some not included. There are 60,000 to 65,000 clones in the sample, with more than 5% held by the top ten. The sequenced sample was PBMCs. The receptors were sampled from a man younger than 40 in good health and CMV-seropositive. The CDR3 runs from the conserved cysteine through the conserved F or W. A D gene is named only where the DNA matches it firmly.

d_call j_call v_call cdr3_aa
TRBD1 TRBJ2-7 TRBV19 CASSLGQGSSYEQYF
- TRBJ1-6 TRBV15 CATSRDGYNSPLHF
- TRBJ2-5 TRBV7-9 CASSLGDTQETQYF
TRBD2 TRBJ2-7 TRBV5-1 CASSLLAAEQYF
- TRBJ2-4 TRBV13 CASSHTGQLAKNIQYF
- TRBJ2-2 TRBV5-3 CAWRLGTGELFF
- TRBJ1-2 TRBV2 CASTKDSYYGYTF
- TRBJ2-7 TRBV6-1 CASSAPPYEQYF
TRBD1 TRBJ1-6 TRBV5-1 CASSLGDREASNSPLHF
- TRBJ1-1 TRBV12-5 CASGLDGNAEAFF
- TRBJ1-2 TRBV2 CASSEDQGTYGYTF
TRBD2 TRBJ2-5 TRBV5-4 CASSGGLAGGLETQYF
TRBD1 TRBJ2-7 TRBV6-6 CASSYSRDRGPYEQYF
- TRBJ1-1 TRBV7-8 CASSPVLIPTALDQAFF
TRBD1 TRBJ1-2 TRBV5-6 CASSLGTGEHGYTF
- TRBJ2-2 TRBV11-2 CASSPGVNTGELFF
TRBD1 TRBJ2-7 TRBV13 CASSVKPGTAYEQYF
TRBD1 TRBJ2-3 TRBV5-1 CASSLGQVGDKQYF
- TRBJ2-2 TRBV5-4 CASSPRRGGGLFDTGELFF
TRBD1 TRBJ1-1 TRBV7-9 CASSLWTGALNTEAFF
- TRBJ2-3 TRBV13 CASSFGSQTSTDTQYF
TRBD1 TRBJ2-7 TRBV11-2 CASSPWTGAGEQYF
TRBD1 TRBJ1-1 TRBV2 CASSEWDRDHTEAFF
- TRBJ2-2 TRBV4-2 CASSQEKGGGELFF
- TRBJ1-2 TRBV9 CASSPRGQSGLYGYTF
TRBD1 TRBJ1-5 TRBV6-5 CASRRTGTSNQPQHF
- TRBJ2-1 TRBV14 CASSQLAGPSDNEQFF
- TRBJ1-1 TRBV2 CAQGKGIAGSEAFF
TRBD1 TRBJ2-1 TRBV5-1 CASSAGGFFNTDNEQFF
TRBD1 TRBJ2-5 TRBV6-5 CASSSGTGSFQTQYF
TRBD2 TRBJ2-3 TRBV7-2 CASSVRATSGGALNTQYF
TRBD1 TRBJ1-1 TRBV5-1 CASSLSQGVEAEAFF
TRBD2 TRBJ2-1 TRBV5-1 CASSLVRGDSNEQFF
TRBD1 TRBJ1-4 TRBV29-1 CSGGTEDEKLFF
- TRBJ2-3 TRBV21-1 CASSSLLILRGGTDTQYF